Shown below are 14 T cell receptor beta chains from a single sample sequenced in a study of blood T cell repertoires in COVID-19. The repertoire was sequenced with immunoSEQ multiplex PCR; TCRdb's copy has only in-frame clones and lacks some. Here the sample spans roughly 200,000 clones, more than 80% being singletons. The source material was PBMCs or T cells enriched from blood (not recorded which). These receptors all stem from a man aged 40-55 years who had recovered from COVID-19.

V and J are TRBV10-2 and TRBJ1-2; TRBD1 aligns across 8 bases. V lost 7 bases, J lost 4 bases, and 32 bases stayed unmatched. The CDR3 covers 22 residues. Per germline, CDR1 WSHSY and CDR2 SAAADI. The CDR3 sequence: CASTPLKGKPGQETKHGYGYTF. The CDR3 DNA reads as TGCGCCAGCACTCCACTCAAGGGAAAACCGGGACAGGAGACTAAGCATGGCTATGGCTACACCTTC.

A few counts support this clone. This sequence joins TRBV5-1 and TRBJ1-1; TRBD1 is a possible D gene (5 bases). Between the trimmed V and J ends, which lost 4 bases and 7 bases, there was a span of 17 bases. CDR1 and CDR2 from the germline V gene are SGHRS and YFSETQ. The CDR3 loop spans 14 amino acids. CDR3 region: CASSPAGHLLEAFF. The CDR3 DNA sequence: TGCGCCAGCAGCCCGGCGGGGCACCTACTTGAAGCTTTCTTT.

The chain has TRBV29-1 and TRBJ2-4; 11 positions match TRBD1. Germline V CDR1 and CDR2: SQVTM, ANQGSEA. V lost 6 bases and J lost 3; bases outside the gene matches: 4. CDR3 length: 14 amino acids. The CDR3 loop reads CSVGDRGFKNIQYF. The CDR3 region has the DNA TGCAGCGTCGGGGACAGGGGGTTCAAAAACATTCAGTACTTC.

V usage is TRBV19 and J usage is TRBJ1-5, with a tentative D call TRBD1 (5 bases). Germline V lookup: CDR1 LNHDA, CDR2 SQIVND (reference sequence). V gave up 3 bases and J gave up 4 bases, with 13 bases separating them. The CDR3 length is 15 residues. The chain's CDR3 is CASSIPGRENQPQHF. DNA of the CDR3: TGTGCCAGTAGTATCCCAGGGCGGGAGAATCAGCCCCAGCATTTT.

CDR3 DNA sequence: TGTGCCAGCAGTCGACCTCCCGGGACAGGGTTGGTTGAAGCTTTCTTT. Residues: CASSRPPGTGLVEAFF. The rearrangement links TRBV27 to TRBJ1-1, with TRBD1 matching over 9 bases. This CDR3 spans 16 amino acids. The V and J ends lost 5 bases and 7 bases, in that order; junction bases with no gene match: 14. Per the germline V gene, CDR1 is MNHEY and CDR2 is SMNVEV (reference sequence).

The chain couples TRBV15 to TRBJ1-2; maybe TRBD1 (6 bases). The CDR3 loop spans 14 amino acids. CDR1 and CDR2 (germline): LNHNV, YYDKDF (reference sequence). With 2 bases removed from V and 7 bases from J, the gap between germline ends came to 14 bases. The CDR3 region is CATSRPGTTFGYTF. DNA for the CDR3: TGTGCCACCAGCAGACCCGGGACAACGTTTGGCTACACCTTC. Using reference TRBV15 and TRBJ1-2 for the parts outside the CDR3, the full variable domain is DAMVIQNPRYQVTQFGKPVTLSCSQTLNHNVMYWYQQKSSQAPKLLFHYYDKDFNNEADTPDNFQSRRPNTSFCFLDIRSPGLGDTAMYLCATSRPGTTFGYTFGSGTRLTVV.

Note on this clone: This CDR3 is also generated by other DNA sequences in the sample. The genes are TRBV5-1 and TRBJ2-3; the D is unclear. The CDR3 is made up of 13 amino acids. Germline V CDR1 and CDR2: SGHRS, YFSETQ. Trimming left V 1 base short and J 1 base short, with 4 bases between. The CDR3 reads CASSLPGTDTQYF. CDR3 nucleotides: TGCGCCAGCAGCTTGCCCGGCACAGATACGCAGTATTTT.

The chain uses TRBV4-1 and TRBJ2-1, with a tentative D call TRBD1 (5 bases). Germline V gene sequence: CDR1 MGHRA, CDR2 YSYEKL. The V gene lost 11 bases and the J gene lost 2 bases, with 19 bases spanning the gap. The CDR3 is 15 residues long. As DNA, the CDR3 is TGCGCCTCAGGCGACTCTCAGGGTACCTACAATGAGCAGTTCTTC. Its translation is CASGDSQGTYNEQFF.

V usage is TRBV2 and J usage is TRBJ1-6; tentative D call: TRBD1 (6 bases). Per germline, CDR1 SNHLY and CDR2 FYNNEI. The CDR3 spans 13 residues. With 7 bases removed from V and 7 bases from J, the gap between germline ends came to 11 bases. CDR3 coding DNA: TGTGCCAGCAAGGGGGAAGGGAATTCACCCCTCCACTTT. Translation: CASKGEGNSPLHF.

The table lists this clone with a count of one. The genes are TRBV5-5 and TRBJ2-3; 12 bases match TRBD1. V lost 3 bases to trimming and J lost 5 bases; unmatched junction nucleotides: 7. The length of the CDR3 is 16 residues. CDR1 is SGHKS, CDR2 YYEKEE, per germline (reference sequence). The CDR3 nucleotides are TGTGCCAGCAGCTCCCCGGGACAGGGGGCTCAAGATACGCAGTATTTT. Translating it yields CASSSPGQGAQDTQYF.

The rearrangement joins TRBV14 to TRBJ2-3; D might be TRBD2 (5 bases). The CDR3 covers 15 residues. Trimming took off 2 bases at V and 3 bases at J, with 12 bases between the two ends. CDR1 and CDR2 from the germline V gene are SGHDN and FVKESK. The CDR3 loop reads CASSQTRLMTDTQYF. The CDR3 DNA is TGTGCCAGCAGCCAAACTAGGCTCATGACAGATACGCAGTATTTT.

The V and J genes are TRBV28 and TRBJ1-2, with D maybe TRBD1 (5 bases). The CDR3 runs to 13 residues. The V end lost 4 bases, the J end lost 5 bases, and 11 bases lay between the germline ends. Germline CDR1 is MDHEN and CDR2 is SYDVKM. The CDR3 coding sequence is TGTGCCAGCAGTTCCGACAGTAGATATGGCTACACCTTC. Translating it yields CASSSDSRYGYTF.

This clone was observed once. This chain's CDR3 is CASSKSGAGELFF. CDR3 DNA sequence: TGTGCCAGCAGCAAGTCAGGGGCCGGGGAGCTGTTTTTT. V usage is TRBV21-1 and J usage is TRBJ2-2; the DNA was not used to check the table's D call, TRBD1. TRBV21-1 counts as a pseudogene. This CDR3 comprises 13 residues.

A single count supports this clone. The CDR3 region has the DNA TGTGCCAGCAGCTGGACAGGGGCCATGAACACTGAAGCTTTCTTT. Translation: CASSWTGAMNTEAFF. The rearrangement uses TRBV9 and TRBJ1-1; 9 bases are shared with TRBD1. Looked up from germline, CDR1 is SGDLS and CDR2 is YYNGEE. This CDR3 is built from 15 residues. The J segment lost 0 bases and the V segment lost 4 bases, leaving 4 bases of the junction unmatched. Full variable domain (rest looked up from reference TRBV9 and TRBJ1-1): DSGVTQTPKHLITATGQRVTLRCSPRSGDLSVYWYQQSLDQGLQFLIQYYNGEERAKGNILERFSAQQFPDLHSELNLSSLELGDSALYFCASSWTGAMNTEAFFGQGTRLTVV.